The 21 T cell receptor beta chains given below trace back to one sample, sequenced in a study of T-cell memory formation after mild COVID-19. TCRdb fed the 5' RACE reads into MiXCR, producing one record per CDR3 protein. The sample records around 200,000 distinct CDR3 sequences, 16% being singletons. The sequenced material came from PBMCs or a T cell subset sorted from them (not recorded which). These receptor sequences come from an adult woman who had mild COVID-19 (a few samples of this study predate the infection). Cell type and time point are not known.

The chain joins TRBV11-3 to TRBJ2-4; D call uncertain. Deletions cut 2 bases from V and 7 bases from J, with 9 bases between. The CDR3 is 13 amino acids. CDR1 is SGHNT and CDR2 is YENEEA in the germline V gene. The CDR3 DNA is TGTGCCAGCAGCTTAAGTAGGGCTAACATTCAGTACTTC. Translated, it gives CASSLSRANIQYF.

This clonotype was seen repeatedly, ten times or more. The chain links TRBV7-6 to TRBJ1-3; the match to TRBD1 covers 7 bases. This CDR3 comprises 17 residues. J lost 0 bases, V lost 3 bases, and 8 bases had no gene match. Germline values: CDR1 SGHVS, CDR2 FNYEAQ. CDR3 sequence reads: CASSLATGVNSGNTIYF. CDR3 coding DNA: TGTGCCAGCAGCTTGGCTACAGGGGTAAACTCTGGAAACACCATATATTTT.

The V gene is TRBV29-1, the J gene TRBJ2-1; TRBD1 matches at 11 bases. This CDR3 contains 14 residues. Germline V gives CDR1 SQVTM, CDR2 ANQGSEA. V dropped 5 bases and J dropped 9; count of bases not matched to a gene: 9. Written as DNA, the CDR3 is TGCAGCGTTAAGGACAGGGGGCTGGTGGGTGAGCAGTTCTTC. This encodes CSVKDRGLVGEQFF.

V usage is TRBV11-1 and J usage is TRBJ1-3; D ambiguous. This CDR3 has 15 residues. Trimming cost V 5 bases and J 2 bases, with 13 bases left between them. Germline V gene lookup returns CDR1 SGHAT and CDR2 FQDESV (reference sequence). The CDR3 nucleotides are TGTGCCAGCAGCCCATCCCCCGGACCTGGAAACACCATATATTTT. Residues: CASSPSPGPGNTIYF.

This clonotype has only a few counts. V is TRBV7-9 and J is TRBJ2-2, with 8 bases aligning to TRBD1. The germline V gene has CDR1 SEHNR and CDR2 FQNEAQ (reference sequence). CDR3 size: 16 residues. J was trimmed by 1 base and V by 5 bases; bases with no gene match: 6. As DNA, the CDR3 is TGTGCCAGCAGCCTTGGACAGGGTTTGAACACCGGGGAGCTGTTTTTT. It yields the protein CASSLGQGLNTGELFF.

This clonotype was seen a handful of times. The chain combines TRBV25-1 with TRBJ2-7; weak D call: TRBD1 (5 bases). The germline V gene has CDR1 MGHDK and CDR2 SYGVNS. The CDR3 has 13 residues. Deletions cut 5 bases from V and 5 bases from J, with 13 bases between. DNA for the CDR3: TGTGCCAGCAGTAACCAGGGCAGGAACGAGCAGTACTTC. Encoded protein: CASSNQGRNEQYF.

This clonotype showed up just once. The CDR3 sequence is CASSAREGARDGYTF. The CDR3 region has the DNA TGTGCCAGCAGCGCCCGGGAGGGGGCGCGGGATGGCTACACCTTC. This chain joins TRBV7-2 and TRBJ1-2; TRBD1 aligns across 7 bases. Germline-derived CDR1 and CDR2 are SGHTA and FQGNSA. This CDR3 is built from 15 residues. Unmatched junction bases numbered 12, after V lost 5 bases and J lost 6 bases. Drawing the rest from reference TRBV7-2 and TRBJ1-2, the complete variable domain is GAGVSQSPSNKVTEKGKDVELRCDPISGHTALYWYRQSLGQGLEFLIYFQGNSAPDKSGLPSDRFSAERTGGSVSTLTIQRTQQEDSAVYLCASSAREGARDGYTFGSGTRLTVV.

This clonotype occurred a few times. The genes are TRBV24-1 and TRBJ2-2, with 7 bases fitting TRBD1. CDR1 is KGHDR, CDR2 SFDVKD, per germline. The V gene end was trimmed by 4 bases and the J gene end by 3 bases; junction bases not matched to a gene: 13. The CDR3 sequence is 18 residues long. In DNA form, the CDR3 reads TGTGCCACCAGTGACCGTCCTCGACAGGGTCTGCACACCGGGGAGCTGTTTTTT. It specifies CATSDRPRQGLHTGELFF.

The J gene is TRBJ2-7, the V gene TRBV12-3 or TRBV12-4; 7 positions match TRBD1. CDR3 length: 14 residues. With 5 bases clipped from V and 4 bases from J, the junction kept 8 bases outside the gene matches. CDR3 loop: CASSRGGQPYEQYF. CDR3 DNA sequence: TGTGCCAGCAGTCGAGGGGGACAGCCTTACGAGCAGTACTTC.

There are a few counts of this clonotype. This may stem from a read error, because a much larger clone lies one nucleotide away. This chain connects TRBV6-5 to TRBJ2-3; TRBD2 is a possible D gene (6 bases). CDR3 length equals 17 residues. Germline V gene sequence: CDR1 MNHEY, CDR2 SVGAGI. The V gene lost 0 bases and the J gene lost 4 bases, with 17 bases spanning the gap. The CDR3 loop reads CASSYSEVRGSADTQYF. The CDR3 bases are TGTGCCAGCAGTTACTCGGAGGTGCGGGGTAGCGCAGATACGCAGTATTTT.

This clonotype was observed a handful of times. The chain carries TRBV5-1 and TRBJ2-2, with 7 bases fitting TRBD1. Trimming at V came to 5 bases and at J to 4 bases, leaving 8 bases not matched to a gene. CDR3 length: 15 amino acids. Germline CDR1 and CDR2: SGHRS and YFSETQ. The CDR3 sequence is CASRSPGQITGELFF. CDR3 nucleotides: TGCGCCAGCAGATCACCGGGACAGATCACCGGGGAGCTGTTTTTT.

The V and J genes are TRBV5-1 and TRBJ2-1; D gene uncertain. There are 15 residues in the CDR3. Trimming removed 6 bases at V and 4 bases at J, with 17 bases between. Per germline, CDR1 SGHRS and CDR2 YFSETQ. The CDR3 loop reads CASIPGASGYNEQFF. The CDR3, as DNA: TGCGCCAGCATCCCCGGTGCGAGTGGATACAATGAGCAGTTCTTC.

This clonotype showed up just once. One end of the junction is discordant with germline, which a read error may explain. The chain employs TRBV5-5 and TRBJ2-1; 7 positions agree with TRBD1. This CDR3 contains 15 residues. The germline V gene has CDR1 SGHKS and CDR2 YYEKEE (reference sequence). The CDR3 sequence is CASSLDRGSYKEQFF. The CDR3 DNA reads as TGTGCCAGCAGCTTGGACAGGGGTTCCTACAAGGAGCAGTTCTTC.

This chain connects TRBV3-1 to TRBJ2-7; no firm D call. The germline gives CDR1 LGHDT, CDR2 YNNKEL (reference sequence). This CDR3 contains 13 residues. V was trimmed by 1 base and J by 6 bases, leaving 10 bases between them. For the CDR3, the DNA is TGTGCCAGCAGCCAAGTTTGGCTTTCCGAGCAGTACTTC. This sequence encodes CASSQVWLSEQYF.

This clonotype appeared a few times. The chain is built from TRBV5-1 and TRBJ2-1; 7 nucleotides match TRBD1. V lost 3 bases and J lost 13; bases outside the gene matches: 10. From germline, CDR1 is SGHRS and CDR2 YFSETQ. The CDR3 spans 13 residues. Written as DNA, the CDR3 is TGCGCCAGCAGCTACAACCGGGACAGAGCTCAGTTCTTC. As protein: CASSYNRDRAQFF.

This clonotype was counted between two and nine times. This chain connects TRBV29-1 to TRBJ1-5; D call uncertain. This CDR3 region has 13 residues. In germline, CDR1 is SQVTM, CDR2 ANQGSEA. V lost 4 bases, J lost 0 bases, and 7 bases lay in between. The CDR3 sequence: CSVAENSNQPQHF. The CDR3 nucleotides read TGCAGCGTTGCTGAGAATAGCAATCAGCCCCAGCATTTT. The complete variable domain, with remaining parts taken from reference TRBV29-1 and TRBJ1-5, reads SAVISQKPSRDICQRGTSLTIQCQVDSQVTMMFWYRQQPGQSLTLIATANQGSEATYESGFVIDKFPISRPNLTFSTLTVSNMSPEDSSIYLCSVAENSNQPQHFGDGTRLSIL.

The V gene is TRBV20-1, the J gene TRBJ2-3; 9 bases are a match to TRBD2. The CDR3 spans 13 residues. In germline, CDR1 is DFQATT, CDR2 SNEGSKA (reference sequence). J was trimmed by 3 bases and V by 5 bases; bases with no gene match: 3. CDR3 sequence reads: CSARAGGTDTQYF. CDR3 coding DNA: TGCAGTGCTCGGGCGGGAGGGACAGATACGCAGTATTTT.

This clonotype was counted only a few times. The V and J genes are TRBV5-1 and TRBJ1-1; the D is unclear. The V and J ends lost 4 bases and 1 base respectively, with 14 bases between them. The CDR3 spans 15 residues. The V gene's germline CDR1 is SGHRS and CDR2 YFSETQ. The CDR3 DNA reads TGCGCCAGCAGCAACGGTCCAGACGGGAACACTGAAGCTTTCTTT. It yields the protein CASSNGPDGNTEAFF.

This sequence joins TRBV6-6 and TRBJ2-3; TRBD2 aligns across 11 bases. The V gene end was trimmed by 4 bases and the J gene end by 0 bases; junction bases not matched to a gene: 9. Germline V gene sequence: CDR1 MNHNY, CDR2 SVGAGI (reference sequence). The CDR3 has 18 amino acids. CDR3 nucleotides: TGTGCCAGCAGTTTACAACTAGCGGGAGTGTCCAGCACAGATACGCAGTATTTT. It encodes CASSLQLAGVSSTDTQYF.

V gene TRBV18 combines with J gene TRBJ1-1; D not resolved. Per the germline V gene, CDR1 is KGHSH and CDR2 is LQKENI. The ends were cut back, 5 bases at V and 0 bases at J, with 10 bases in the middle. This CDR3 spans 14 amino acids. The CDR3 sequence: CASSNSGMNTEAFF. The CDR3 DNA sequence: TGTGCCAGCTCAAATTCAGGAATGAACACTGAAGCTTTCTTT.

This clonotype came up a few times. V usage is TRBV6-1 and J usage is TRBJ1-2; the D is unclear. Trimming took off 3 bases at V and 0 bases at J, with 11 bases between the two ends. In germline, CDR1 is MNHNS, CDR2 SASEGT. The CDR3 has 15 amino acids. DNA for the CDR3: TGTGCCAGCAGTGACCTTGGGAATACTAACTATGGCTACACCTTC. It encodes CASSDLGNTNYGYTF.